Listed below are T cell receptor beta chains from one sample, sequenced in a study of blood T cell repertoires in COVID-19. Method: immunoSEQ multiplex PCR; TCRdb's copy keeps in-frame clones and lacks some. The sample has a few hundred thousand clones, approximately 86% seen once. Material for sequencing was peripheral blood. These receptors originate from a woman aged 65 to 85 with active or convalescent COVID-19. Both conserved end residues are part of each CDR3. A D gene is named only where the DNA matches it firmly. Not all rows give a size; the values are once, few, many and, for expanded clones, a class.

abundance,d_gene,j_gene,v_gene,CDR3aa,CDR3nt
-,-,TRBJ2-1,TRBV7-6,CASSPRAATGYNEQFF,TGTGCCAGCAGCCCCCGAGCAGCGACGGGGTACAATGAGCAGTTCTTC
few,TRBD1,TRBJ1-1,TRBV18,CASSRQGGTEAFF,TGTGCCAGCTCACGACAGGGAGGCACTGAAGCTTTCTTT
-,TRBD1,TRBJ1-5,TRBV19,CASSTWQGAGSNQPQHF,TGTGCCAGTAGTACCTGGCAGGGGGCTGGGAGCAATCAGCCCCAGCATTTT
-,TRBD1,TRBJ1-4,TRBV4-3,CASSLGTGDEKLFF,TGCGCCAGCAGCCTAGGGACAGGGGATGAAAAACTGTTTTTT
-,-,TRBJ2-1,TRBV3-1/TRBV3-2,CASSQVAVEYNEQFF,TGTGCCAGCAGCCAAGTAGCGGTCGAGTACAATGAGCAGTTCTTC
-,TRBD1,TRBJ1-3,TRBV6-5,CASSYSGTDSGNTIYF,TGTGCCAGCAGTTACTCGGGGACAGACTCTGGAAACACCATATATTTT
-,-,TRBJ2-7,TRBV6-5,CASSKGVFYEQYF,TGTGCCAGCAGTAAGGGAGTTTTTTACGAGCAGTACTTC
-,-,TRBJ1-1,TRBV7-2,CASSPLGSGAFF,TGTGCCAGCAGCCCCCTTGGTTCGGGAGCTTTCTTT
-,TRBD1,TRBJ1-1,TRBV20-1,CSASRTGVNTEAFF,TGCAGTGCTAGTAGGACAGGAGTGAACACTGAAGCTTTCTTT
-,-,TRBJ1-5,TRBV5-1,CASSLEAGGTQPQHF,TGCGCCAGCAGCTTGGAGGCAGGCGGGACTCAGCCCCAGCATTTT
once,-,TRBJ1-4,TRBV3-1/TRBV3-2,CASSQRGAGAEEKLFF,TGTGCCAGCAGCCAACGTGGGGCAGGGGCGGAGGAAAAACTGTTTTTT
-,TRBD1,TRBJ2-1,TRBV9,CASNAGTGRVGGYNEQFF,TGTGCCAGCAATGCCGGGACAGGGCGCGTTGGAGGCTACAATGAGCAGTTCTTC
-,-,TRBJ2-5,TRBV9,CASSIGETQYF,TGTGCCAGCAGCATCGGAGAGACCCAGTACTTC
-,-,TRBJ2-1,TRBV5-6,CASSQTGREQFF,TGTGCCAGCAGCCAGACAGGACGGGAGCAGTTCTTC